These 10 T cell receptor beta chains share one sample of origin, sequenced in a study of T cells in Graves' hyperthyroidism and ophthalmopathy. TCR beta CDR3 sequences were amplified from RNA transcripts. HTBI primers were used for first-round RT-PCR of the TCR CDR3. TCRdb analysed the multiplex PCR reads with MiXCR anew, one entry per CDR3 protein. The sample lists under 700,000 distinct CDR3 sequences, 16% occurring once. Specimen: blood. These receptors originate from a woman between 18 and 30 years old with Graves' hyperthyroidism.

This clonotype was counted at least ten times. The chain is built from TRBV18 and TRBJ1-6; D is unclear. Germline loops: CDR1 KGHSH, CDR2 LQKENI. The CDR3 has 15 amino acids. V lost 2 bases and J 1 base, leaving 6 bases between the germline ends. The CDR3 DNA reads TGTGCCAGCTCACCAACGGGATCCTATAATTCACCCCTCCACTTT. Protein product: CASSPTGSYNSPLHF. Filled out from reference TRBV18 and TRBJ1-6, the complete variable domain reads NAGVMQNPRHLVRRRGQEARLRCSPMKGHSHVYWYRQLPEEGLKFMVYLQKENIIDESGMPKERFSAEFPKEGPSILRIQQVVRGDSAAYFCASSPTGSYNSPLHFGNGTRLTVT.

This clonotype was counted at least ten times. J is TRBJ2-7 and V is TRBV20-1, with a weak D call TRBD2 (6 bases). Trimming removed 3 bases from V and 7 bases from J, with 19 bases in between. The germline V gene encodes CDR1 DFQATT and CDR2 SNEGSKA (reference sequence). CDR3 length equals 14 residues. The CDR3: CSASDGRGVREQYF. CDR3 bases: TGCAGTGCTAGTGACGGGAGAGGGGTACGAGAGCAGTACTTC.

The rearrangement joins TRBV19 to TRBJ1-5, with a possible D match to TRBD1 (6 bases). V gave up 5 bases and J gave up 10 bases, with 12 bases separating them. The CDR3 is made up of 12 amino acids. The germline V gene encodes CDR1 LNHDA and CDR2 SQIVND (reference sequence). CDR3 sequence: CASSQGKGPQHF. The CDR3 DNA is TGTGCCAGTAGTCAGGGGAAGGGACCCCAGCATTTT.

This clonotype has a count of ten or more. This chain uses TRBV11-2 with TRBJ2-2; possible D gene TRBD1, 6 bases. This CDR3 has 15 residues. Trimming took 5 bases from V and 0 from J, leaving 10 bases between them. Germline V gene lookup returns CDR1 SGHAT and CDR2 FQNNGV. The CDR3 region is CASSPRGTNTGELFF. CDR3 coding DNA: TGTGCCAGCAGCCCCAGGGGTACGAACACCGGGGAGCTGTTTTTT. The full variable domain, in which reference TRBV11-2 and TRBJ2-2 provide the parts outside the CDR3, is EAGVAQSPRYKIIEKRQSVAFWCNPISGHATLYWYQQILGQGPKLLIQFQNNGVVDDSQLPKDRFSAERLKGVDSTLKIQPAKLEDSAVYLCASSPRGTNTGELFFGEGSRLTVL.

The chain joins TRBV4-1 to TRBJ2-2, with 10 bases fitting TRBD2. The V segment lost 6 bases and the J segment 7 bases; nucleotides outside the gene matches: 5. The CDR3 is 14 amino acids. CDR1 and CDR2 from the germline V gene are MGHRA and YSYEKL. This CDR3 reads CASRPLAGSGELFF. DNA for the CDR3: TGCGCCAGCAGACCACTAGCGGGAAGCGGGGAGCTGTTTTTT.

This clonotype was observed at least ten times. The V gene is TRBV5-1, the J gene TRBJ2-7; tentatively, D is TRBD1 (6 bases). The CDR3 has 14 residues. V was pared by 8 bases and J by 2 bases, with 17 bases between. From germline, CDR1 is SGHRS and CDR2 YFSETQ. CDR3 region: CASRGTTTAYEQYF. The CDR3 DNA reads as TGCGCCAGTAGAGGGACAACTACCGCCTACGAGCAGTACTTC.

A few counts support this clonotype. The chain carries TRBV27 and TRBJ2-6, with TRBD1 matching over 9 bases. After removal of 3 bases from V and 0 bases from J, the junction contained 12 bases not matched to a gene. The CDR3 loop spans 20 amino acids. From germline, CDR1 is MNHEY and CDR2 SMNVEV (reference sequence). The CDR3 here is CASSFRTGEQTSSGANVLTF. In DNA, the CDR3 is TGTGCCAGCAGTTTCCGGACAGGGGAGCAAACGTCCTCTGGGGCCAACGTCCTGACTTTC.

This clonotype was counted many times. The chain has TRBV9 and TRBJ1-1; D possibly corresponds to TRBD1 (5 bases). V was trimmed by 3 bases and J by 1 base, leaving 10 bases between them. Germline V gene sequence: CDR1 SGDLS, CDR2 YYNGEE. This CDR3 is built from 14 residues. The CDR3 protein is CASSDDSPNTEAFF. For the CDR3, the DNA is TGTGCCAGCAGCGACGACAGTCCGAACACTGAAGCTTTCTTT.

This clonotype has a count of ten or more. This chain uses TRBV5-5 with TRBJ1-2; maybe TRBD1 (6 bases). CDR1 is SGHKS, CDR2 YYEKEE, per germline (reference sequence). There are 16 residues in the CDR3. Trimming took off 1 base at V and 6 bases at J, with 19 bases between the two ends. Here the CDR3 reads CASSLSPADRRNGYTF. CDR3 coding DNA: TGTGCCAGCAGCTTGAGTCCCGCCGACAGGCGGAATGGCTACACCTTC.

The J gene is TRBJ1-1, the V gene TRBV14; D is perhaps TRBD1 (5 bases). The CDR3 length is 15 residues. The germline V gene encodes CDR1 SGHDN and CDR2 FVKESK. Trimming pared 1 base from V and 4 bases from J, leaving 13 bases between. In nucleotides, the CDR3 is TGTGCCAGCAGCCAAGGACAGCCCGTGAGCACTGAAGCTTTCTTT. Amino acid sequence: CASSQGQPVSTEAFF.